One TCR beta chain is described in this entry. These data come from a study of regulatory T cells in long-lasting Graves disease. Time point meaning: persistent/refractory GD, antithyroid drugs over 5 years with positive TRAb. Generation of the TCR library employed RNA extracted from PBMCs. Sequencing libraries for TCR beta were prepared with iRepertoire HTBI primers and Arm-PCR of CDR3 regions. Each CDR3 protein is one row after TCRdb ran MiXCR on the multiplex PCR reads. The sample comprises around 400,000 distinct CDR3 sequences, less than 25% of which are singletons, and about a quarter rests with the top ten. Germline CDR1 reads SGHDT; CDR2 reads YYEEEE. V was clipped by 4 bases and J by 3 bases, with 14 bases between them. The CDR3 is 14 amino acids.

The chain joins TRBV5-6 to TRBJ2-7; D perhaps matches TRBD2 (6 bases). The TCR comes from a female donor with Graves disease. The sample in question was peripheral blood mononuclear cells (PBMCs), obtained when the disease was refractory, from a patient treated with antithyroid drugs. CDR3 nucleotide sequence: TGTGCCAGCAGCGGCGGGACGTCGCTCTACGAGCAGTACTTC. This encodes CASSGGTSLYEQYF. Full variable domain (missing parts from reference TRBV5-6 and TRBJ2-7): DAGVTQSPTHLIKTRGQQVTLRCSPKSGHDTVSWYQQALGQGPQFIFQYYEEEERQRGNFPDRFSGHQFPNYSSELNVNALLLGDSALYLCASSGGTSLYEQYFGPGTRLTVT.